The 2 T cell receptor beta chains reported below all come from one sample, sequenced in a study of technical replicates of blood from several donors. Profiling relied on immunoSEQ multiplex PCR, and the TCRdb table lists in-frame clones only, not all of them. There are tens of thousands of clones in the sample; under 98% occur only once, and roughly 0.3% lies in the top ten. Sample: T cells isolated from PBMCs. Receptors were obtained from a human donor in good health.

This clone was seen a single time. The chain recombines TRBV6-6 with TRBJ2-6; the D is unclear. Trimming shortened V by 5 bases and J by 0 bases, and 11 bases separated the two germline ends. This CDR3 is built from 16 residues. Germline values: CDR1 MNHNY, CDR2 SVGAGI (reference sequence). Written as DNA, the CDR3 is TGTGCCAGCAGTCTATCTCCCGGCTCTGGGGCCAACGTCCTGACTTTC. Amino acid sequence: CASSLSPGSGANVLTF.

The chain combines TRBV30 with TRBJ2-7; unclear D gene. Germline V CDR1 and CDR2: GTSNPN, SVGIG (reference sequence). V was trimmed by 5 bases and J by 4 bases, leaving 12 bases between them. This CDR3 is 12 amino acids long. The CDR3: CAWSSAIYEQYF. The CDR3 DNA is TGTGCCTGGTCCAGCGCTATATACGAGCAGTACTTC. Full variable domain (missing parts from reference TRBV30 and TRBJ2-7): SQTIHQWPATLVQPVGSPLSLECTVEGTSNPNLYWYRQAAGRGLQLLFYSVGIGQISSEVPQNLSASRPQDRQFILSSKKLLLSDSGFYLCAWSSAIYEQYFGPGTRLTVT.